This TCR beta chain stems from a study of graft-versus-host responses after intestinal transplantation (dated by TCRdb to the early 2020s). With regard to the full study: Multivisceral, liver-intestinal, or isolated intestinal transplants were received by the recipients. Anti-thymocyte globulin induction was given to all recipients, followed by maintenance tacrolimus and steroids for 3 to 4 years. After intestinal transplantation, graft-versus-host and host-versus-graft alloreactive T cell clones were followed in the graft, circulation and bone marrow using bulk TCR-beta CDR3 sequencing. Alloreactive clones were identified by sequencing pre-transplant mixed lymphocyte reaction products and comparing these products with unstimulated pre-transplant donor and recipient T cells. The cohort enrolled about two dozen intestinal transplant recipients, one of whom was a retransplant, and 3 patients without pretransplant specimens were excluded. Donor T cell macrochimerism was defined as a peak of at least 4% donor T cells among recipient peripheral blood mononuclear cells. Samples from a few later patients were sequenced in-house on an Illumina MiSeq with MiXCR processing rather than by the commercial service. Paper-wide results and their limitations: GvH clones were detected in recipient bone marrow, and some appeared earlier in ileal mucosa or blood, consistent with an intestinal mucosal origin. Early after transplant, peak levels of circulating GvH clones were found to be associated with declines in HvG clones. The relatively low number and heterogeneity of intestinal transplant patients limited the conclusions. In patients with donor T cell macrochimerism, the allografts had high GvH to HvG T cell clonal ratios.

What the time point label conveys for this sample: cells obtained before transplantation from donor or recipient. CD3+CD4+ and CD3+CD8+ populations were FACS-sorted from unstimulated pre-transplant donor and recipient cells taken from spleen or lymph nodes. Note on this clone: The target of this receptor is not known. Sequence at one end of the junction differs from germline and may be a read error.

From cysteine to phenylalanine, the CDR3 is 11 amino acids long. The DNA shown is the 33-base CDR3, in frame from base 1. According to the germline V gene (reference sequence), CDR1 reads DFQATT and CDR2 reads SNEGSKA. Library prep was done by the immunoSEQ multiplex PCR assay. For most patients, genomic DNA was isolated with the Qiagen DNeasy Blood and Tissue Kit and shipped frozen to Adaptive Biotechnologies for TCR sequencing. High-throughput TCR-beta CDR3 sequencing of genomic DNA from most patients was performed by Adaptive Biotechnologies. The source study handled its data this way. Adaptive's ImmunoSEQ software supplied the TCR sequencing data for under 20 patients, while MiXCR and VDJtools were used to process a few other patients. To correct CD4 versus CD8 sorting errors, sequences present in both subsets at a frequency ratio below 5:1 were removed. CDR3 nucleotide sequences shared between donor and recipient were removed because their origin could not be assigned. Alloreactive clones required at least 2-fold expansion over unstimulated cells and minimum CFSE-low frequency of 0.002% (template counts) or 0.001% (read counts). A clone was considered mappable if detected in the sequenced pre-transplant spleen, lymph node, or MLR CFSE-low populations of the donor or recipient. The cumulative frequency of alloreactive clones was calculated as a percentage of all sequences, weighted by copy number. Not all clones reach the TCRdb copy of this immuneACCESS table, which keeps in-frame sequences only. Checked studies attribute under half of the gap to unresolved V genes and leave the rest unexplained. V and J calls and clone size come straight from that table; D and trimming were deduced from the DNA. The sample table contains just over 95,000 clones; only one count was recorded for roughly 92% of them. The ten largest clones represent around 0.18% of the sample.

This receptor was identified in a human donor who received an intestinal transplant. Recombination connected TRBV20-1 to TRBJ2-1; TRBD2 lines up with 14 middle nucleotides. Here the sequenced sample was unstimulated CD4+ T cells sorted from spleen or lymph node cells, taken before intestinal transplant. CDR3 reads: CSAAQTSGRVF. The DNA reads as follows: TGCAGTGCTGCCCAGACTAGCGGGAGGGTCTTC.